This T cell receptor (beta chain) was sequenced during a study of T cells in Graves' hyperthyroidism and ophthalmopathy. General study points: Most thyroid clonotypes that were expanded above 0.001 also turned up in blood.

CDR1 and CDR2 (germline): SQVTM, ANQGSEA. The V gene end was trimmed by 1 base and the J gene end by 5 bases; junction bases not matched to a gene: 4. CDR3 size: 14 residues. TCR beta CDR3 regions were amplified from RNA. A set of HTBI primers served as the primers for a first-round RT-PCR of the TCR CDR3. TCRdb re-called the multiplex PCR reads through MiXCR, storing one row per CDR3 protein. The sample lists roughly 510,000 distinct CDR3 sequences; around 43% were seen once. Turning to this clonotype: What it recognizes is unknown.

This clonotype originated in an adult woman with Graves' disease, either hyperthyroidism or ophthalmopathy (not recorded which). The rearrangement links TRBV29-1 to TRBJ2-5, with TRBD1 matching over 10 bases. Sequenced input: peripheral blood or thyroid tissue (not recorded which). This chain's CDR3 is CSVEVGGQGETQYF. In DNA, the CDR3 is TGCAGCGTTGAAGTCGGGGGACAGGGGGAGACCCAGTACTTC.